Listed below are T cell receptor beta chains from one sample, sequenced in a study of T cell repertoires in cytomegalovirus infection. No cognate antigen is known for these TCRs. TCRdb re-analysed the reads in MiXCR, keeping a single row per CDR3 protein. Of 450,000 to 550,000 distinct CDR3 sequences in the sample, roughly 46% were seen once. Sample: cultured PBMCs, taken from culture after CMV antigen stimulation. These receptor sequences come from a human donor in good health (CMV status not recorded). Some clones in this sample may be carry-over from other donors' samples. The CDR3 runs from the conserved cysteine through the conserved F or W. The D gene is left open where the match is weak. Not every row has a clone size; where given, it reads once, few, many or a size class.

d_call: .; v_call: TRBV19; j_call: TRBJ2-7; clone_size: .; cdr3_nt: TGTGCCAGTAGTAGCCCCCTTGGGAACGAGCAGTACTTC; cdr3_aa: CASSSPLGNEQYF
d_call: TRBD2; v_call: TRBV7-8; j_call: TRBJ2-7; clone_size: many; cdr3_nt: TGTGCCAGCAGCTTAGTAGTAGCGGGGTCCTACGAGCAGTACTTC; cdr3_aa: CASSLVVAGSYEQYF
d_call: .; v_call: TRBV7-1; j_call: TRBJ1-4; clone_size: .; cdr3_nt: TGTGCCAGCAGCTCAGCAATCATGGGGGAAAAACTGTTTTTT; cdr3_aa: CASSSAIMGEKLFF
d_call: TRBD1; v_call: TRBV7-8; j_call: TRBJ1-2; clone_size: .; cdr3_nt: TGTGCCAGCAGCTTAGCCCCACAGGGGAACTATGGCTACACCTTC; cdr3_aa: CASSLAPQGNYGYTF
d_call: TRBD1; v_call: TRBV15; j_call: TRBJ1-2; clone_size: few; cdr3_nt: TGTGCCACCAGCCGCACTCCAGGACAGGGGTTAGACTATGGCTACACCTTC; cdr3_aa: CATSRTPGQGLDYGYTF
d_call: .; v_call: TRBV12-3/TRBV12-4; j_call: TRBJ2-4; clone_size: .; cdr3_nt: TGTGCCAGCAGTTTACAGGAGTTAGGGGCCAAAAACATTCAGTACTTC; cdr3_aa: CASSLQELGAKNIQYF
d_call: .; v_call: TRBV12-3/TRBV12-4; j_call: TRBJ1-2; clone_size: few; cdr3_nt: TGTGCCAGCAGTTTACTGAGTGCCTATGGCTACACCTTC; cdr3_aa: CASSLLSAYGYTF
d_call: .; v_call: TRBV10-3; j_call: TRBJ2-3; clone_size: .; cdr3_nt: TGTGCCATCAGTGATAGGGCAGATACGCAGTATTTT; cdr3_aa: CAISDRADTQYF
d_call: .; v_call: TRBV12-3/TRBV12-4; j_call: TRBJ1-2; clone_size: .; cdr3_nt: TGTGCCAGCAGTTTTGCAGGGAACTATGGCTACACCTTC; cdr3_aa: CASSFAGNYGYTF
d_call: .; v_call: TRBV7-2; j_call: TRBJ2-7; clone_size: .; cdr3_nt: TGTGCCAGCAGCTTAGGACCCCGCGACAGGCCCTACGAGCAGTACTTC; cdr3_aa: CASSLGPRDRPYEQYF
d_call: .; v_call: TRBV7-8; j_call: TRBJ2-7; clone_size: .; cdr3_nt: TGTGCCAGCAGCTCCCCCGAACTTTACTACGAGCAGTACTTC; cdr3_aa: CASSSPELYYEQYF
d_call: TRBD2; v_call: TRBV6-1; j_call: TRBJ2-1; clone_size: .; cdr3_nt: TGTGCCAGCAGTTGGGGACTAGCGGGAGGGCGCTTGAATGAGCAGTTCTTC; cdr3_aa: CASSWGLAGGRLNEQFF
d_call: .; v_call: TRBV7-6; j_call: TRBJ2-5; clone_size: .; cdr3_nt: TGTGCCAGCAGCTTCCTTATTCCGGGACTGGCGCAAGAGACCCAGTACTTC; cdr3_aa: CASSFLIPGLAQETQYF
d_call: TRBD1; v_call: TRBV6-8; j_call: TRBJ1-5; clone_size: .; cdr3_nt: TGTGCCAGCCGCCCTCGGGACAGGGGTAGAACTACAAATCAGCCCCAGCATTTT; cdr3_aa: CASRPRDRGRTTNQPQHF
d_call: TRBD2; v_call: TRBV4-3; j_call: TRBJ2-7; clone_size: .; cdr3_nt: TGCGCCAGCAGCCTCGATTATCCCCGGCTAGCGGGAGGTCTTACCGAGCAGTACTTC; cdr3_aa: CASSLDYPRLAGGLTEQYF
d_call: TRBD2; v_call: TRBV7-2; j_call: TRBJ2-2; clone_size: few; cdr3_nt: TGTGCCAGCAGCTTACTAGCGGGATACACCGGGGAGCTGTTTTTT; cdr3_aa: CASSLLAGYTGELFF
d_call: .; v_call: TRBV7-6; j_call: TRBJ1-5; clone_size: .; cdr3_nt: TGTGCCAGCAGAACCCAGGGAATGGGTCAGCCCCAGCATTTT; cdr3_aa: CASRTQGMGQPQHF
d_call: .; v_call: TRBV12-3/TRBV12-4; j_call: TRBJ1-2; clone_size: few; cdr3_nt: TGTGCCAGCAGTTTAGTCATAGGGGGGGGCTACACCTTC; cdr3_aa: CASSLVIGGGYTF
d_call: .; v_call: TRBV12-3/TRBV12-4; j_call: TRBJ2-4; clone_size: .; cdr3_nt: TGTGCCAGCAGTGTCAGTCGATACAAAAACATTCAGTACTTC; cdr3_aa: CASSVSRYKNIQYF
d_call: .; v_call: TRBV18; j_call: TRBJ1-1; clone_size: once; cdr3_nt: TGTGCCAGCTCACCCGACTGGGCCACTGAAGCTTTCTTT; cdr3_aa: CASSPDWATEAFF
d_call: .; v_call: TRBV7-6; j_call: TRBJ2-7; clone_size: .; cdr3_nt: TGTGCCAGCAGCCTAGACAGTTCTTCGGCCTACGAGCAGTACTTC; cdr3_aa: CASSLDSSSAYEQYF